This TCR beta chain was profiled in a study of shared clonotypes between healthy human individuals. As for the study in general: A couple of female and a few male donors aged 18 to 49 were enrolled. Study results and caveats: Unshared clonotypes carried lower generation probabilities than those common to all four donors.

Here immunoSEQ multiplex PCR was the method, and the copy in TCRdb shows in-frame clones only, minus some. The top ten hold roughly 0.65% of the sample, which has 950,000 to 1,100,000 clones, 75% to 85% seen once. This clone showed up just a few times. The antigen remains undetermined. Germline V CDR1 and CDR2: MDHEN, SYDVKM. Trimming left V 3 bases short and J 3 bases short, with 12 bases between. CDR3 size: 15 residues. The sequence derives from a young man in good health. Some clones in this sample may be carry-over from other donors' samples. What was sequenced was memory CD4+ T cells from PBMCs. Subset given: CD45RA-negative fraction. The chain uses TRBV28 and TRBJ1-5; D remains unclear. The CDR3 nucleotides read TGTGCCAGCAGTTTTCCGGGCGGTAACAATCAGCCCCAGCATTTT. This sequence encodes CASSFPGGNNQPQHF.